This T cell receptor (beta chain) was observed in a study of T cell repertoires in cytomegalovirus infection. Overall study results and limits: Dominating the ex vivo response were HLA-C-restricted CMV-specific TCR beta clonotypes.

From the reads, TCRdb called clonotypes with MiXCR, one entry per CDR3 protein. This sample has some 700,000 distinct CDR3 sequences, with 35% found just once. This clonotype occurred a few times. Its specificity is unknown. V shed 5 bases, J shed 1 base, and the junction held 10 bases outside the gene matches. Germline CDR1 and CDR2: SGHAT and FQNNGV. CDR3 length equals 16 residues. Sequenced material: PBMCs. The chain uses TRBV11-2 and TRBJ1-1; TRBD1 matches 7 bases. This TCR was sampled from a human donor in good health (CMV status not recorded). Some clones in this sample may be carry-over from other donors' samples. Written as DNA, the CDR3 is TGTGCCAGCAGCCCCCGGGACAGTGGCCAGAACACTGAAGCTTTCTTT. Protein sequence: CASSPRDSGQNTEAFF.